The rows below give T cell receptor beta chains drawn from one sample of a study of STAT5B mutations in CD4+ large granular lymphocyte leukemia. TCRdb keeps only in-frame clones here, not all; method: immunoSEQ multiplex PCR. Of about 32,000 clones detected, 78% appear once; the ten largest clones hold just over 2.5%. The sequenced sample consisted of CD4+ T cells from blood buffy coats. The receptors derive from a human donor in good health. The CDR3 runs from the conserved cysteine through the conserved F or W. The D gene is left open where the match is weak. A clone size is listed for some rows: how often the clone was seen (once, few, many), or a class if it is expanded.

NA	TRBV6-5	TRBJ1-1	NA	CASSAGTGRTEAFF	TGTGCCAGCAGTGCGGGGACGGGGAGGACTGAAGCTTTCTTT
TRBD1	TRBV10-3	TRBJ2-1	NA	CAISPGTGYPDNEQFF	TGTGCCATCAGTCCCGGGACAGGGTATCCGGACAATGAGCAGTTCTTC
NA	TRBV4-1	TRBJ1-2	NA	CASSQVSQELLYGYTF	TGCGCCAGCAGCCAAGTCTCGCAGGAATTACTCTATGGCTACACCTTC
NA	TRBV2	TRBJ2-5	NA	CASRRGQETQYF	TGTGCCAGCAGACGGGGGCAAGAGACCCAGTACTTC
NA	TRBV12-5	TRBJ1-1	NA	CASGPWGRQNTEAFF	TGTGCTAGTGGTCCATGGGGGAGACAGAACACTGAAGCTTTCTTT
NA	TRBV6-4	TRBJ2-7	NA	CASSDSSGVSYEQYF	TGTGCCAGCAGTGACTCTTCGGGAGTTTCATACGAGCAGTACTTC
NA	TRBV11-3	TRBJ2-1	NA	CASSLGDSSYNEQFF	TGTGCCAGCAGCTTGGGGGATAGCTCCTACAATGAGCAGTTCTTC
NA	TRBV19	TRBJ1-2	NA	CASNQNGLDYGYTF	TGTGCCAGTAACCAAAATGGGCTAGACTATGGCTACACCTTC
TRBD2	TRBV10-3	TRBJ2-1	NA	CAISESGTSLFF	TGTGCCATCAGTGAGTCGGGGACTAGCTTGTTCTTC
NA	TRBV13	TRBJ1-6	few	CASSSKYRDSPLHF	TGTGCCAGCAGCTCAAAGTACAGGGATTCACCCCTCCACTTT
NA	TRBV5-1	TRBJ2-7	few	CASSVKGTDEQYF	TGCGCCAGCAGTGTAAAGGGTACCGACGAGCAGTACTTC
NA	TRBV9	TRBJ2-1	NA	CASSGSNEQFF	TGTGCCAGCAGCGGCTCCAATGAGCAGTTCTTC
NA	TRBV7-9	TRBJ2-2	few	CASRTRVDTGELFF	TGTGCCAGCAGGACCAGAGTAGACACCGGGGAGCTGTTTTTT
NA	TRBV7-9	TRBJ2-1	NA	CASSLRPHTGYNEQFF	TGTGCCAGCAGCCTGCGGCCCCATACAGGCTACAATGAGCAGTTCTTC
NA	TRBV7-2	TRBJ2-3	NA	CASSLAYTDTQYF	TGTGCCAGCAGCTTAGCTTACACAGATACGCAGTATTTT
NA	TRBV11-2	TRBJ2-5	NA	CASSLGGRAAQETQYF	TGTGCCAGCAGCTTAGGAGGTCGAGCGGCCCAAGAGACCCAGTACTTC
NA	TRBV28	TRBJ2-3	NA	CASRYQTGIDTQYF	TGTGCCAGCAGATATCAAACAGGGATAGATACGCAGTATTTT
TRBD1	TRBV10-3	TRBJ1-4	few	CAIRGTGGGELFF	TGTGCCATCAGAGGGACAGGGGGAGGGGAACTGTTTTTT
TRBD1	TRBV4-1	TRBJ2-5	NA	CASSQADRDQETQYF	TGCGCCAGCAGCCAAGCCGACAGGGACCAAGAGACCCAGTACTTC
NA	TRBV6-1	TRBJ1-5	few	CASRQHVSNQPQHF	TGTGCCAGCAGACAACACGTTAGCAATCAGCCCCAGCATTTT
TRBD2	TRBV5-1	TRBJ2-1	NA	CASTTGGGVYNEQFF	TGCGCCAGCACCACGGGAGGGGGGGTTTACAATGAGCAGTTCTTC
TRBD1	TRBV7-2	TRBJ1-2	NA	CASSLGDRAYGYTF	TGTGCCAGCAGCTTAGGGGACAGGGCGTATGGCTACACCTTC
NA	TRBV5-5	TRBJ2-7	NA	CASSLAKGYEQYF	TGTGCCAGCAGCTTGGCTAAAGGCTACGAGCAGTACTTC
NA	TRBV6-1	TRBJ1-1	few	CASSEPPGAAMNTEAFF	TGTGCCAGCAGTGAGCCCCCAGGGGCAGCTATGAACACTGAAGCTTTCTTT
NA	TRBV7-9	TRBJ1-3	NA	CASSPAGGTSGNTIYF	TGTGCCAGCAGCCCGGCCGGCGGAACCTCTGGAAACACCATATATTTT
TRBD1	TRBV6-5	TRBJ1-5	NA	CASSSGQGFNQPQHF	TGTGCCAGCAGTTCGGGACAGGGGTTCAATCAGCCCCAGCATTTT
NA	TRBV19	TRBJ2-1	NA	CASSIFRDNNEQFF	TGTGCCAGTAGTATTTTCCGGGATAACAATGAGCAGTTCTTC
NA	TRBV30	TRBJ1-5	NA	CAWSADSNQPQHF	TGTGCCTGGAGTGCTGATAGCAATCAGCCCCAGCATTTT
NA	TRBV6-6	TRBJ2-7	NA	CASKDRFRAEQYF	TGTGCCAGCAAAGACAGGTTTAGGGCCGAGCAGTACTTC
NA	TRBV29-1	TRBJ2-5	NA	CSVAGRVSETQYF	TGCAGCGTTGCGGGCCGAGTAAGCGAGACCCAGTACTTC
NA	TRBV15	TRBJ1-2	NA	CATSPGSIYGYTF	TGTGCCACCAGCCCGGGGAGTATCTATGGCTACACCTTC
NA	TRBV7-7	TRBJ2-5	NA	CASSRDKSRTQYF	TGTGCCAGCAGCCGTGACAAGTCGAGGACCCAGTACTTC
NA	TRBV29-1	TRBJ1-5	NA	CSVPEGLPVRRESNQPQHF	TGCAGCGTCCCCGAGGGACTCCCGGTACGCAGGGAGAGCAATCAGCCCCAGCATTTT
NA	TRBV28	TRBJ2-7	NA	CASSPAVAHQYF	TGTGCCAGCAGCCCAGCGGTAGCACACCAGTACTTC
NA	TRBV6-1	TRBJ1-4	NA	CASILRGSEKLFF	TGTGCCAGCATCCTTAGGGGCTCTGAAAAACTGTTTTTT
NA	TRBV6-5	TRBJ1-4	NA	CASSYSGGEGEKLFF	TGTGCCAGCAGTTACTCGGGAGGCGAGGGTGAAAAACTGTTTTTT
TRBD1	TRBV19	TRBJ1-5	NA	CAISDRASQPQHF	TGTGCCATCTCGGACAGGGCCTCTCAGCCCCAGCATTTT
NA	TRBV11-2	TRBJ1-6	NA	CASSLWSYNSPLHF	TGTGCCAGCAGCTTGTGGTCCTATAATTCACCCCTCCACTTT
NA	TRBV29-1	TRBJ1-2	NA	CSGGGGGYGYTF	TGCAGCGGTGGGGGAGGCGGATATGGCTACACCTTC
NA	TRBV19	TRBJ1-1	NA	CASTRPGAMNTEAFF	TGTGCCAGTACCCGTCCAGGGGCGATGAACACTGAAGCTTTCTTT
NA	TRBV30	TRBJ2-6	few	CASVPGTGDSGANVLTF	TGTGCCTCCGTACCCGGGACGGGCGACTCTGGGGCCAACGTCCTGACTTTC
NA	TRBV7-8	TRBJ2-7	NA	CASSLALSSYEQYF	TGTGCCAGCAGCTTAGCGTTAAGCTCCTACGAGCAGTACTTC
NA	TRBV6-6	TRBJ1-6	NA	CASSTTGTYGSPLHF	TGTGCCAGCAGCACCACAGGGACCTATGGTTCACCCCTCCACTTT
TRBD1	TRBV27	TRBJ2-2	NA	CASSNQGAGSGELFF	TGTGCCAGCAGTAACCAGGGGGCCGGGTCCGGGGAGCTGTTTTTT
TRBD2	TRBV7-2	TRBJ2-1	NA	CASSLSGGGSYNEQFF	TGTGCCAGCAGCTTAAGCGGGGGTGGGTCCTACAATGAGCAGTTCTTC
NA	TRBV7-7	TRBJ1-1	few	CASRPILGTEAFF	TGTGCCAGCAGACCTATTTTGGGGACTGAAGCTTTCTTT
NA	TRBV5-5	TRBJ2-2	NA	CASSLAGSHTGELFF	TGTGCCAGCAGCTTGGCAGGCAGTCACACCGGGGAGCTGTTTTTT
NA	TRBV7-9	TRBJ2-7	NA	CASSFSGRNEQYF	TGTGCCAGCAGCTTCTCTGGCAGGAACGAGCAGTACTTC
NA	TRBV11-2	TRBJ2-1	NA	CASSWGSYNEQFF	TGTGCCAGCAGTTGGGGCTCCTACAATGAGCAGTTCTTC
NA	TRBV27	TRBJ1-6	NA	CASSLDRINSPLHF	TGTGCCAGCAGTCTTGACAGGATTAATTCACCCCTCCACTTT
TRBD1	TRBV28	TRBJ2-2	NA	CASRQDRGIPGELFF	TGTGCCAGCAGACAGGACAGGGGGATTCCCGGGGAGCTGTTTTTT
NA	TRBV10-3	TRBJ1-2	NA	CAISLVAGMEGYTF	TGTGCCATCAGTCTTGTAGCAGGGATGGAGGGCTACACCTTC
NA	TRBV6-5	TRBJ2-2	few	CASSYSTRGYTGELFF	TGTGCCAGCAGTTACTCTACAAGAGGGTACACCGGGGAGCTGTTTTTT
NA	TRBV9	TRBJ2-3	NA	CASSRLTGGTDTQYF	TGTGCCAGCAGCCGTCTAACGGGGGGCACAGATACGCAGTATTTT